The 26 T cell receptor beta chains presented below share a single source sample, sequenced in a study of T cell responses to AZD1222 COVID-19 vaccine (TCRdb year 2021). Library method: the immunoSEQ multiplex PCR assay. The table was pulled from immuneACCESS by TCRdb, which kept in-frame rearrangements only. Such tables lose some clones; where checked, under half of the loss comes from unresolved V genes, and the rest has no known cause. In this sample the table shows under 140,000 clones, about nine tenths of which occur a single time. Around 1.6% of the sample belongs to the ten largest clones. The meaning of the sample's time point label: baseline before first vaccination. Sequencing was performed on peripheral blood, taken on day 0 of AZD1222 vaccination. These receptors were taken from an adult in good health.

V gene TRBV5-1 combines with J gene TRBJ2-2; maybe TRBD2 (5 bases). Germline V lookup: CDR1 SGHRS, CDR2 YFSETQ. The V gene lost 0 bases and the J gene lost 3 bases, with 9 bases spanning the gap. There are 15 residues in the CDR3. CDR3 sequence reads: CASSLGTLDTGELFF. Written as DNA, the CDR3 is TGCGCCAGCAGCTTGGGGACTCTTGACACCGGGGAGCTGTTTTTT.

The chain employs TRBV7-6 and TRBJ2-5, with unresolved D. Germline values: CDR1 SGHVS, CDR2 FNYEAQ. V shed 0 bases and J shed 7 bases, with 3 bases lying between them. CDR3 length: 11 amino acids. CDR3 in DNA: TGTGCCAGCAGCTTAGCGGGGACCCAGTACTTC. The encoded protein is CASSLAGTQYF.

This clone was detected only a few times. The genes are TRBV7-9 and TRBJ2-7, with D hard to call. The germline gives CDR1 SEHNR, CDR2 FQNEAQ (reference sequence). This CDR3 has 14 residues. V was clipped by 5 bases and J by 2 bases, with 13 bases between them. CDR3 in DNA: TGTGCCAGCAGCCCCCGGCAGGTGCCCTACGAGCAGTACTTC. Protein product: CASSPRQVPYEQYF.

The chain joins TRBV9 to TRBJ1-1; D gene uncertain. Trimming pared 7 bases from V and 1 base from J, leaving 11 bases between. The CDR3 totals 13 residues. Germline V lookup: CDR1 SGDLS, CDR2 YYNGEE. CDR3 DNA sequence: TGTGCCAGCTCGACGGGCCCGAACACTGAAGCTTTCTTT. The encoded protein is CASSTGPNTEAFF. Based on the CDR3 plus reference TRBV9 and TRBJ1-1, the full variable domain is DSGVTQTPKHLITATGQRVTLRCSPRSGDLSVYWYQQSLDQGLQFLIQYYNGEERAKGNILERFSAQQFPDLHSELNLSSLELGDSALYFCASSTGPNTEAFFGQGTRLTVV.

In this sample, this clone turned up once. The chain uses TRBV30 and TRBJ1-6; no definite D call. The germline V and J ends were trimmed by 5 bases and 0 bases, with 11 bases remaining between them. CDR1 GTSNPN and CDR2 SVGIG come from the germline V gene (reference sequence). CDR3 length equals 15 residues. CDR3 in DNA: TGTGCCTGGGGCCGGCCCAGCTCCTATAATTCACCCCTCCACTTT. Translated: CAWGRPSSYNSPLHF.

The genes are TRBV13 and TRBJ1-2; TRBD1 might be the D (5 bases). The CDR3 spans 14 residues. Per the germline V gene, CDR1 is PRHDT and CDR2 is FYEKMQ (reference sequence). Trimming took off 6 bases at V and 9 bases at J, with 20 bases between the two ends. As DNA, the CDR3 is TGTGCCAGCAGTTTCAGGGCGCCCGTGAGCAGCTACACCTTC. Translation gives CASSFRAPVSSYTF.

This sequence joins TRBV6-6 and TRBJ1-1, with D tentatively TRBD1 (5 bases). Germline-derived CDR1 and CDR2 are MNHNY and SVGAGI (reference sequence). V lost 5 bases to trimming and J lost 4 bases, with 11 bases between them. CDR3 length: 13 amino acids. The CDR3, as DNA: TGTGCCAGCAGTCGCGGGGGAATCACTGAAGCTTTCTTT. Its protein is CASSRGGITEAFF.

The genes are TRBV27 and TRBJ1-1; the match to TRBD1 covers 7 bases. Germline V CDR1 and CDR2: MNHEY, SMNVEV (reference sequence). The J segment lost 5 bases and the V segment lost 2 bases, leaving 5 bases of the junction unmatched. CDR3 length: 14 amino acids. The CDR3 DNA sequence: TGTGCCAGCAGTTTAGGGGCAGGGGGAACTGAAGCTTTCTTT. Amino acid sequence: CASSLGAGGTEAFF.

The sample holds a few counts of this clone. This chain links TRBV11-2 with TRBJ2-1; D is ambiguous. V was shortened by 0 bases and J by 2 bases, with 8 bases between the two germline ends. The CDR3 extends over 15 amino acids. Germline assignment: CDR1 SGHAT and CDR2 FQNNGV. The CDR3 loop reads CASSLDRQPYNEQFF. CDR3 nucleotides: TGTGCCAGCAGCTTAGATCGTCAACCCTACAATGAGCAGTTCTTC.

This clone occurred a few times. V gene TRBV2 combines with J gene TRBJ1-1; a possible D gene is TRBD1 (6 bases). The V gene lost 8 bases and the J gene lost 0 bases, with 13 bases spanning the gap. Looked up from germline, CDR1 is SNHLY and CDR2 is FYNNEI. The length of the CDR3 is 14 residues. The CDR3 spells CASRSRGMNTEAFF. In DNA form, the CDR3 reads TGTGCCAGCCGAAGTAGGGGGATGAACACTGAAGCTTTCTTT.

V and J are TRBV6-5 and TRBJ1-2; 8 positions match TRBD1. J gave up 8 bases and V 0 bases, and 5 bases lay outside the gene matches. CDR3 size: 14 residues. Germline V gene data show CDR1 as MNHEY and CDR2 as SVGAGI. CDR3 bases: TGTGCCAGCAGTTACTCGGACAGGGACGGAGGCTACACCTTC. The encoded protein is CASSYSDRDGGYTF.

This rearrangement joins TRBV11-2 to TRBJ1-2; 9 positions agree with TRBD1. This CDR3 has 13 amino acids. The trim removed 5 bases at V and 8 bases at J, leaving 6 bases unmatched. Germline assignment: CDR1 SGHAT and CDR2 FQNNGV. CDR3 DNA: TGTGCCAGCAGCCTGGGACAGGGTCGGGGCTACACCTTC. Its protein is CASSLGQGRGYTF.

A single count supports this clone. This chain uses TRBV4-2 with TRBJ1-4; 10 positions match TRBD1. Germline trimming cut 5 bases from V and 8 bases from J; bases unmatched to any gene: 5. CDR1 and CDR2 from the germline V gene are LGHNA and YNFKEQ. The CDR3 sequence is 14 residues long. The CDR3: CASSLRTGGEKLFF. The CDR3 DNA reads as TGTGCCAGCAGCTTACGGACAGGGGGGGAAAAACTGTTTTTT.

The chain couples TRBV5-1 to TRBJ2-7; maybe TRBD2 (6 bases). The V and J ends lost 1 base and 0 bases respectively, with 14 bases between them. Germline loops: CDR1 SGHRS, CDR2 YFSETQ. CDR3 length: 16 amino acids. The CDR3 bases are TGCGCCAGCAGCTTGACCGGGACTCCCAGCTCCTACGAGCAGTACTTC. This translates into CASSLTGTPSSYEQYF.

The rearrangement uses TRBV27 and TRBJ2-7; D not certain. CDR1 is MNHEY, CDR2 SMNVEV, per germline (reference sequence). This CDR3 is 15 amino acids long. The V and J ends lost 5 bases and 3 bases respectively, with 17 bases between them. CDR3 amino acids: CASSPLRLRNYEQYF. For the CDR3, the DNA is TGTGCCAGCAGTCCCCTAAGACTCCGAAACTACGAGCAGTACTTC.

Only a few counts were recorded for this clone. The chain recombines TRBV11-2 with TRBJ2-7; 9 nucleotides line up with TRBD1. With V trimmed by 4 bases and J by 5 bases, 6 bases remained unmatched. The CDR3 runs 14 residues. The germline CDR1 and CDR2 sequences are SGHAT and FQNNGV. The CDR3 DNA follows: TGTGCCAGCAGCTACGCCGGACAGGGGAACGAGCAGTACTTC. Translated: CASSYAGQGNEQYF. Based on the CDR3 plus reference TRBV11-2 and TRBJ2-7, the full variable domain is EAGVAQSPRYKIIEKRQSVAFWCNPISGHATLYWYQQILGQGPKLLIQFQNNGVVDDSQLPKDRFSAERLKGVDSTLKIQPAKLEDSAVYLCASSYAGQGNEQYFGPGTRLTVT.

CDR3 nucleotide sequence: TGTGCCAGCAGCCGTAGCGGCGAGCAGTACTTC. Protein product: CASSRSGEQYF. The chain uses TRBV3-1 (or the pseudogene TRBV3-2) and TRBJ2-7; maybe TRBD2 (6 bases). V lost 4 bases to trimming and J lost 6 bases, with 7 bases between them. This CDR3 has 11 residues. Germline values: CDR1 LGHDT, CDR2 YNNKEL (reference sequence).

The CDR3 DNA is TGTGCCAGCAGTTACTCCGGAGTCTACAATGAGCAGTTCTTC. This encodes CASSYSGVYNEQFF. This chain joins TRBV6-5 and TRBJ2-1; unclear D gene. The CDR3 loop spans 14 amino acids. CDR1 is MNHEY and CDR2 is SVGAGI in the germline V gene. The V end lost 0 bases, the J end lost 3 bases, and 6 bases lay between the germline ends.

The chain has TRBV6-5 and TRBJ1-6, with a weak D call TRBD1 (5 bases). The germline gives CDR1 MNHEY, CDR2 SVGAGI. The CDR3 sequence is 14 residues long. V lost 2 bases and J 7 bases, leaving 9 bases between the germline ends. The CDR3 loop reads CASSYLGGNSPLHF. CDR3 nucleotides: TGTGCCAGCAGTTACCTGGGGGGAAATTCACCCCTCCACTTT.

The chain has TRBV6-5 and TRBJ1-3; possible D gene TRBD1, 5 bases. The CDR3 is 12 residues long. V was trimmed by 10 bases and J by 4 bases, leaving 11 bases between them. Germline assignment: CDR1 MNHEY and CDR2 SVGAGI. The CDR3 here is CATRTPGNTIYF. Written as DNA, the CDR3 is TGTGCCACCAGGACACCAGGAAACACCATATATTTT.

This rearrangement joins TRBV19 to TRBJ2-7, with 7 bases that match TRBD1. V trimming: 3 bases; J trimming: 0 bases; junction bases outside the gene matches: 14. This CDR3 contains 18 residues. Germline CDR1 and CDR2: LNHDA and SQIVND (reference sequence). In DNA form, the CDR3 reads TGTGCCAGTAGTATTTGGACAGCCGGGACAGCCTACTCCTACGAGCAGTACTTC. As protein: CASSIWTAGTAYSYEQYF.

J is TRBJ1-1 and V is TRBV27, with a tentative D call TRBD1 (5 bases). V lost 4 bases, J lost 1 base, and 10 bases lay in between. CDR3 length equals 14 residues. CDR1 MNHEY and CDR2 SMNVEV come from the germline V gene (reference sequence). This chain's CDR3 is CASSYQGTNTEAFF. The CDR3 DNA follows: TGTGCCAGCAGTTATCAGGGCACGAACACTGAAGCTTTCTTT.

The CDR3 bases are TGTGCCAGTAGTCACTTGGACAGGACCTACGAGCAGTACTTC. Encoded protein: CASSHLDRTYEQYF. The chain recombines TRBV19 with TRBJ2-7, with 7 bases aligning to TRBD1. Germline assignment: CDR1 LNHDA and CDR2 SQIVND (reference sequence). V shed 5 bases and J 2 bases; nucleotides not matched to a gene: 6. This CDR3 region has 14 residues.

CDR3 bases: TGTGCCAGCAGCTTGAGGGGGGTTACGGACACCGGGGAGCTGTTTTTT. This gives the protein CASSLRGVTDTGELFF. V and J are TRBV5-6 and TRBJ2-2; D tentatively fits TRBD1 or TRBD2 (6 bases each). V shed 1 base and J shed 3 bases, with 13 bases lying between them. Germline lookup yields CDR1 SGHDT and CDR2 YYEEEE. This CDR3 comprises 16 residues.

This clone has just one count. V usage is TRBV3-1 (or the pseudogene TRBV3-2) and J usage is TRBJ2-7; possibly TRBD2 for D (5 bases). The germline V and J ends were trimmed by 0 bases and 5 bases, with 17 bases remaining between them. The CDR3 runs 16 residues. CDR1 and CDR2 from the germline V gene are LGHDT and YNNKEL (reference sequence). CDR3 nucleotides: TGTGCCAGCAGCCAAGATCCGGGCAGGACTCCGGACGAGCAGTACTTC. Translating it yields CASSQDPGRTPDEQYF.

J is TRBJ1-2 and V is TRBV11-2; unclear D gene. This CDR3 region has 16 residues. V was trimmed by 0 bases and J by 0 bases, leaving 11 bases between them. The germline V gene has CDR1 SGHAT and CDR2 FQNNGV. This CDR3 is CASSLDEIATNYGYTF. CDR3 nucleotides: TGTGCCAGCAGCTTAGATGAAATAGCAACTAACTATGGCTACACCTTC. Full variable domain (missing parts from reference TRBV11-2 and TRBJ1-2): EAGVAQSPRYKIIEKRQSVAFWCNPISGHATLYWYQQILGQGPKLLIQFQNNGVVDDSQLPKDRFSAERLKGVDSTLKIQPAKLEDSAVYLCASSLDEIATNYGYTFGSGTRLTVV.